This T cell receptor (beta chain) was identified during a study of shared clonotypes between healthy human individuals. General study points: For naive CD4 cells, roughly 4.8% of clonotypes were shared across a handful of donors. Donor scarcity curtailed the genetic and exposure-history diversity represented herein.

Comments on this clone: Its antigen is unknown.

With 0 bases clipped from V and 4 bases from J, the junction kept 9 bases outside the gene matches. CDR3 size: 18 residues. Germline-derived CDR1 and CDR2 are SGHNT and YYREEE (reference sequence). Into CD45RA+ naive and CD45RA-negative memory subsets, the CD4+ cells were split. Sorted-subset replicate PCRs used 200 ng DNA, about 30,000 T cell genomes. Using immunoSEQ multiplex PCR, the repertoire was profiled, and TCRdb retains in-frame clones only, with some absent. This sample has more than 2,000,000 clones, with about 92% found just once. J is TRBJ1-6 and V is TRBV5-4, with 8 nucleotides matching TRBD1. Sequenced sample: naive CD4+ T cells sorted from blood. Subset defined: CD45RA+ positively selected. The source of this sequence is a man aged 18 to 30 in good health. The CDR3 coding sequence is TGTGCCAGCAGCTTGGCTCAACCAGGGGGCCAATATAATTCACCCCTCCACTTT. It codes for CASSLAQPGGQYNSPLHF.